This TCR beta chain was identified in a study of T cells in localized non-small cell lung cancer. V lost 4 bases and J 2 bases, leaving 11 bases between the germline ends. This CDR3 contains 14 residues. The germline V gene encodes CDR1 SGHAT and CDR2 FQNNGV. Produced via immunoSEQ multiplex PCR; TCRdb's table is partial and in-frame only. The table has fewer than 40,000 clones, approximately 91% seen once. The sample holds one count of this clone. The antigen is not known. Overall study results and limits: Greater blood T cell density accompanied longer overall survival. Investigators sequenced only a single tumor region, leaving heterogeneity possible. The appearance of a median roughly 61 of the top 100 tumor clones was seen in adjacent lung. Maximal T cell clonality occurred in uninvolved adjacent lung, with tumor ranking below it.

This chain connects TRBV11-2 to TRBJ1-2; D unresolved. The origin of this receptor is a woman aged 40-75 years with stage III lung adenocarcinoma. Material: peripheral blood mononuclear cells, obtained before any cancer treatment. CDR3 protein: CASSSRTGNYGYTF. In DNA, the CDR3 is TGTGCCAGCAGCTCCCGGACGGGAAACTATGGCTACACCTTC.